This T cell receptor (beta chain) is from a study of blood T cells in healthy people across ages. A second PCR, run for roughly 7 to 11 cycles, used a sample-barcoded 5' primer plus a J-beta primer mix. TCRdb called the 5' RACE reads again in MiXCR, with one record for every CDR3 protein. The table records around 1,000,000 distinct CDR3 sequences, about 23% of them present only once. Note on this clonotype: The antigen remains unidentified.

Points from the study as a whole: Versus aged donors, long-lived donors had higher diversity and more naive CD4+ cells.

Germline V gene lookup returns CDR1 SGHTA and CDR2 FQGNSA. With 5 bases clipped from V and 7 bases from J, the junction kept 6 bases outside the gene matches. CDR3 length: 15 residues. Another study also made use of these data, one on T cells of mothers and their children. That paper notes: Over 9.5 million reads per mother and about 3 million per child were obtained. Related mother-child pairs shared slightly more overlap than unrelated pairs, but the difference was non-significant.

This chain connects TRBV7-2 to TRBJ2-5; 14 positions agree with TRBD2. The sequenced sample consisted of blood. The sequence derives from a girl aged 2-15 years in good health. The CDR3 bases are TGTGCCAGCAGCCCGACTAGCGGGGGGGCGACGACCCAGTACTTC. Residues: CASSPTSGGATTQYF.